This T cell receptor (beta chain) was identified during a study of T-cell memory formation after mild COVID-19. Notes on the study in general: Clones contracting across day 15 to 85 had a balanced CD4/CD8 profile; later expanding clones leaned CD4+. Contracting clones localized mainly to CM and EM when CD4+ and mainly to EMRA when CD8+.

This clonotype appeared a few times. Its target is not known. TCRdb reanalysed the 5' RACE reads using MiXCR and keeps one entry per CDR3 protein. The sample includes fewer than 50,000 distinct CDR3 sequences, approximately 6.8% of them seen just once. This CDR3 contains 14 residues. Trimming took 7 bases from V and 1 from J, leaving 13 bases between them. Germline loops: CDR1 SGHAT, CDR2 FQNNGV. The receptor's source is a young man who had mild COVID-19 (a few samples of this study predate the infection). Cell type and time point are not known. The chain uses TRBV11-2 and TRBJ1-1; no clear D. Sequencing used PBMCs or a T cell subset sorted from them (not recorded which). The CDR3 DNA is TGTGCCAGCACCTTCGGGAATTGGAACACTGAAGCTTTCTTT. It specifies CASTFGNWNTEAFF.